This passage covers 16 T cell receptor beta chains from one sample sequenced in a study of blood T cell repertoires in COVID-19. Repertoires were generated with immunoSEQ multiplex PCR, while TCRdb's copy carries only in-frame clones and drops some. The table lists hundreds of thousands of clones, about 86% of them singletons. Sequencing was performed on peripheral blood. All receptors come from a woman aged 55-75 years with COVID-19, enrolled during active disease.

The V and J genes are TRBV5-8 and TRBJ1-4, with a tentative D call TRBD1 (6 bases). V shed 0 bases and J shed 2 bases, with 8 bases lying between them. The V gene's germline CDR1 is SGHTS and CDR2 YDEGEE. The CDR3 is 15 amino acids. DNA for the CDR3: TGTGCCAGCAGCTTGGGAACAGGGACTAATGAAAAACTGTTTTTT. It codes for CASSLGTGTNEKLFF.

The table lists this clone with a count of one. The V gene is TRBV10-3, the J gene TRBJ2-6, with TRBD1 matching 7 bases. J gave up 2 bases and V 0 bases, and 4 bases lay outside the gene matches. The CDR3 runs to 17 residues. Per the germline V gene, CDR1 is ENHRY and CDR2 is SYGVKD. The CDR3: CAISESLGGAGANVLTF. Written as DNA, the CDR3 is TGTGCCATCAGTGAGTCGTTAGGGGGCGCTGGGGCCAACGTCCTGACTTTC.

J is TRBJ1-4 and V is TRBV2, with a weak D call TRBD1 (5 bases). The CDR3 length is 15 residues. Trimming took off 5 bases at V and 7 bases at J, with 17 bases between the two ends. Germline V lookup: CDR1 SNHLY, CDR2 FYNNEI. Written as DNA, the CDR3 is TGTGCCAGCAGTTCCAGATGGGGGGAAAGTGAAAAACTGTTTTTT. It translates to CASSSRWGESEKLFF.

The chain is built from TRBV6-4 and TRBJ1-1; TRBD1 might be the D (5 bases). Germline-derived CDR1 and CDR2 are MRHNA and SNTAGT. This CDR3 contains 14 residues. Trimming stripped 2 bases from V and 3 bases from J, with 10 bases between. The CDR3 loop is CASSDGGLDTEAFF. CDR3 bases: TGTGCCAGCAGTGACGGGGGGTTGGACACTGAAGCTTTCTTT.

This clone appeared a single time. CDR3 coding DNA: TGTGCCTGGAGTGTAGGGGCAGGGGGAAATCAGCCCCAGCATTTT. This encodes CAWSVGAGGNQPQHF. The chain links TRBV30 to TRBJ1-5; TRBD1 agrees at 7 bases. The CDR3 has 15 residues. The J segment lost 4 bases and the V segment lost 0 bases, leaving 6 bases of the junction unmatched. From germline, CDR1 is GTSNPN and CDR2 SVGIG (reference sequence). The whole variable domain, filled in from reference TRBV30 and TRBJ1-5, reads SQTIHQWPATLVQPVGSPLSLECTVEGTSNPNLYWYRQAAGRGLQLLFYSVGIGQISSEVPQNLSASRPQDRQFILSSKKLLLSDSGFYLCAWSVGAGGNQPQHFGDGTRLSIL.

This chain uses TRBV27 with TRBJ2-5; 8 nucleotides agree with TRBD1. The trim removed 5 bases at V and 5 bases at J, leaving 7 bases unmatched. The CDR3 covers 14 residues. CDR1 and CDR2 (germline): MNHEY, SMNVEV (reference sequence). The chain's CDR3 is CASSQTRGRETQYF. The CDR3 region has the DNA TGTGCCAGCAGTCAGACCAGGGGGCGGGAGACCCAGTACTTC.

The V gene is TRBV15, the J gene TRBJ2-2, with a weak D call TRBD1 (5 bases). Deletions cut 0 bases from V and 5 bases from J, with 10 bases between. The CDR3 contains 15 residues. The V gene's germline CDR1 is LNHNV and CDR2 YYDKDF (reference sequence). CDR3 protein: CATSREARVTGELFF. The CDR3 DNA sequence: TGTGCCACCAGCAGAGAGGCCAGGGTGACCGGGGAGCTGTTTTTT.

The chain employs TRBV11-3 and TRBJ1-5; perhaps TRBD1 as D (6 bases). This CDR3 spans 15 amino acids. Trimming removed 3 bases from V and 4 bases from J, with 13 bases in between. Germline-derived CDR1 and CDR2 are SGHNT and YENEEA. CDR3: CASSLGGQDNQPQHF. The DNA for the CDR3 is TGTGCCAGCAGCTTGGGGGGGCAGGATAATCAGCCCCAGCATTTT.

The chain's CDR3 is CASSVSPTGPQGYTF. For the CDR3, the DNA is TGTGCCAGCAGTGTGTCCCCGACAGGGCCTCAGGGCTACACCTTC. The chain couples TRBV2 to TRBJ1-2; 7 nucleotides line up with TRBD1. Germline V lookup: CDR1 SNHLY, CDR2 FYNNEI. The V segment lost 4 bases and the J segment 8 bases; nucleotides outside the gene matches: 13. The CDR3 is 15 residues long.

The V gene is TRBV6-1, the J gene TRBJ2-7; D might be TRBD1 (5 bases). The V end lost 3 bases, the J end lost 3 bases, and 9 bases lay between the germline ends. This CDR3 contains 13 residues. CDR1 is MNHNS and CDR2 is SASEGT in the germline V gene. The CDR3 protein is CASSDRVGYEQYF. CDR3 nucleotide sequence: TGTGCCAGCAGTGACAGGGTGGGCTACGAGCAGTACTTC.

J is TRBJ1-5 and V is TRBV18; possibly TRBD1 for D (6 bases). The CDR3 totals 16 residues. Germline V gene lookup returns CDR1 KGHSH and CDR2 LQKENI. Trimming pared 6 bases from V and 4 bases from J, leaving 19 bases between. Written as DNA, the CDR3 is TGTGCCAGCTCGATCTCAGGTAGTCAGGGGAATCAGCCCCAGCATTTT. Translation gives CASSISGSQGNQPQHF.

This clone was found once. V gene TRBV5-1 combines with J gene TRBJ1-2; 7 positions match TRBD1. Germline V gene data show CDR1 as SGHRS and CDR2 as YFSETQ. The CDR3 length is 14 residues. The junction had 5 bases not matched to a gene; V was cut back by 4 bases and J by 2 bases. CDR3 sequence (DNA): TGCGCCAGCAGCCTCACAGGGGCGAACTATGGCTACACCTTC. Its translation: CASSLTGANYGYTF. Based on the CDR3 plus reference TRBV5-1 and TRBJ1-2, the full variable domain is KAGVTQTPRYLIKTRGQQVTLSCSPISGHRSVSWYQQTPGQGLQFLFEYFSETQRNKGNFPGRFSGRQFSNSRSEMNVSTLELGDSALYLCASSLTGANYGYTFGSGTRLTVV.

This chain links TRBV27 with TRBJ2-1, with no clear D. Germline assignment: CDR1 MNHEY and CDR2 SMNVEV (reference sequence). The CDR3 has 12 residues. Deletions cut 8 bases from V and 8 bases from J, with 13 bases between. CDR3 bases: TGTGCCAGCTATACTCAACTCGATGAGCAGTTCTTC. Translating gives CASYTQLDEQFF.

This rearrangement joins TRBV2 to TRBJ1-5; D is undetermined. CDR3 length equals 14 residues. Looked up from germline, CDR1 is SNHLY and CDR2 is FYNNEI. V gave up 9 bases and J gave up 0 bases, with 12 bases separating them. As DNA, the CDR3 is TGTGCCAGTCAACCGGGGAATAGCAATCAGCCCCAGCATTTT. This sequence encodes CASQPGNSNQPQHF. The full variable domain, its missing parts supplied by reference TRBV2 and TRBJ1-5, is EPEVTQTPSHQVTQMGQEVILRCVPISNHLYFYWYRQILGQKVEFLVSFYNNEISEKSEIFDDQFSVERPDGSNFTLKIRSTKLEDSAMYFCASQPGNSNQPQHFGDGTRLSIL.

This chain joins TRBV5-4 and TRBJ2-5; 7 bases align to TRBD1. The trim removed 4 bases at V and 0 bases at J, leaving 9 bases unmatched. The CDR3 totals 16 residues. CDR1 and CDR2 from the germline V gene are SGHNT and YYREEE (reference sequence). CDR3 in amino acids: CASSIAGTANQETQYF. CDR3 nucleotide sequence: TGTGCCAGCAGCATCGCCGGGACAGCTAACCAAGAGACCCAGTACTTC.

This chain connects TRBV6-2 or TRBV6-3 to TRBJ1-1; no definite D call. Germline values: CDR1 MNHEY, CDR2 SVGEGT. Trimming left V 6 bases short and J 0 bases short, with 11 bases between. This CDR3 region has 14 residues. The CDR3 sequence is CASSSTTMNTEAFF. Here the CDR3 DNA reads TGTGCCAGCAGCTCGACAACCATGAACACTGAAGCTTTCTTT.